The 13 T cell receptor beta chains in this list originate from one sample, sequenced in a study of T cells in Graves' hyperthyroidism and ophthalmopathy. Amplified TCR beta CDR3 regions derived from RNA transcripts. The primer set for the first-round RT-PCR of the TCR CDR3 was HTBI. TCRdb analysed the multiplex PCR reads with MiXCR anew, one entry per CDR3 protein. The table has about 360,000 distinct CDR3 sequences, roughly 13% seen once. Sequencing was performed on blood. These receptors originate from a young woman with Graves' hyperthyroidism.

This clonotype was found many times. The chain is built from TRBV27 and TRBJ2-1, with 11 bases lining up with TRBD2. There are 20 residues in the CDR3. V trimming: 4 bases; J trimming: 4 bases; junction bases outside the gene matches: 18. From germline, CDR1 is MNHEY and CDR2 SMNVEV (reference sequence). CDR3 bases: TGTGCCAGCAGTTCCAAACCTCTAGCGGGAGGAATGGGTGGTTACAATGAGCAGTTCTTC. It translates to CASSSKPLAGGMGGYNEQFF.

This clonotype was detected a few times. The V gene is TRBV4-1, the J gene TRBJ2-2, with unresolved D. V gave up 1 base and J gave up 6 bases, with 3 bases separating them. The germline V gene has CDR1 MGHRA and CDR2 YSYEKL. The CDR3 sequence is 12 residues long. The CDR3 DNA reads TGCGCCAGCAGCCAAGTCGCCGGGGAGCTGTTTTTT. It yields the protein CASSQVAGELFF.

The sample holds many counts of this clonotype. The chain combines TRBV10-3 with TRBJ1-2; 9 nucleotides line up with TRBD1. Germline CDR1 and CDR2: ENHRY and SYGVKD. The V and J ends lost 5 bases and 7 bases, in that order; junction bases with no gene match: 8. The CDR3 consists of 14 residues. For the CDR3, the DNA is TGTGCCATCAGTCAGACAGGGGGGAAGGGTGGCTACACCTTC. Translation gives CAISQTGGKGGYTF.

The gene calls are TRBV19 and TRBJ2-5; D is perhaps TRBD1 (6 bases). Germline lookup yields CDR1 LNHDA and CDR2 SQIVND (reference sequence). There are 16 residues in the CDR3. The ends were cut back, 5 bases at V and 5 bases at J, with 21 bases in the middle. CDR3 in amino acids: CASSPPGAAAGETQYF. The DNA for the CDR3 is TGTGCCAGTAGTCCGCCAGGGGCGGCCGCCGGGGAGACCCAGTACTTC.

This clonotype was counted many times. This chain connects TRBV13 to TRBJ2-7; 9 bases are a match to TRBD1. After removal of 3 bases from V and 3 bases from J, the junction contained 3 bases not matched to a gene. This CDR3 is built from 14 residues. Germline V gives CDR1 PRHDT, CDR2 FYEKMQ (reference sequence). This chain's CDR3 is CASSLGQGDYEQYF. In DNA form, the CDR3 reads TGTGCCAGCAGCTTGGGACAGGGTGACTACGAGCAGTACTTC.

This clonotype was seen repeatedly, ten times or more. This chain connects TRBV11-2 to TRBJ2-1; the D gene is possibly TRBD2 (6 bases). Trimming cost V 7 bases and J 6 bases, with 16 bases left between them. The CDR3 runs to 14 residues. Germline loops: CDR1 SGHAT, CDR2 FQNNGV. The CDR3 DNA is TGTGCCAGCATCTCACCTGGGACTTCCAATGAGCAGTTCTTC. This codes for CASISPGTSNEQFF.

This clonotype appeared many times. The chain uses TRBV5-1 and TRBJ2-7, with D tentatively TRBD2 (5 bases). V was clipped by 4 bases and J by 1 base, with 18 bases between them. The CDR3 spans 16 residues. CDR1 and CDR2 (germline): SGHRS, YFSETQ. The CDR3 is CASSPETDSTSYEQYF. The CDR3 DNA is TGCGCCAGCAGCCCCGAGACGGACTCCACGTCCTACGAGCAGTACTTC.

The chain links TRBV20-1 to TRBJ2-7; tentatively, D is TRBD2 (8 bases). There are 15 residues in the CDR3. V lost 5 bases and J 0 bases, leaving 17 bases between the germline ends. The germline CDR1 and CDR2 sequences are DFQATT and SNEGSKA (reference sequence). The CDR3 DNA reads as TGCAGTGCTCGGGGACTAGGGGGCTTCTCCTACGAGCAGTACTTC. It codes for CSARGLGGFSYEQYF.

This clonotype was recorded at least ten times. The chain has TRBV6-1 and TRBJ1-1; D is unresolved. With 5 bases removed from V and 4 bases from J, the gap between germline ends came to 11 bases. This CDR3 contains 13 residues. CDR1 and CDR2 from the germline V gene are MNHNS and SASEGT. The chain's CDR3 is CASSWGEGTEAFF. The CDR3 coding sequence is TGTGCCAGCAGTTGGGGAGAGGGCACTGAAGCTTTCTTT.

This clonotype has just a few counts. The chain is built from TRBV6-2 or TRBV6-3 and TRBJ1-5, with 8 bases that match TRBD1. There are 14 residues in the CDR3. V gave up 6 bases and J gave up 6 bases; unmatched junction bases: 7. CDR1 and CDR2 (germline): MNHEY, SVGEGT. The CDR3 region is CASSETGGSQPQHF. The CDR3 DNA is TGTGCCAGCAGCGAAACAGGGGGGAGTCAGCCCCAGCATTTT.

There are many counts of this clonotype. CDR3 amino acids: CASTSGGRAGGYTF. CDR3 sequence (DNA): TGTGCCAGCACCTCAGGAGGCAGGGCGGGTGGCTACACCTTC. The chain carries TRBV3-1 and TRBJ1-2, with a weak D call TRBD1 (5 bases). Germline V lookup: CDR1 LGHDT, CDR2 YNNKEL (reference sequence). V was clipped by 7 bases and J by 7 bases, with 19 bases between them. The CDR3 totals 14 residues.

This clonotype showed up many times. This sequence joins TRBV6-1 and TRBJ1-5; 10 bases match TRBD1. Germline V CDR1 and CDR2: MNHNS, SASEGT. Unmatched junction bases numbered 9, after V lost 5 bases and J lost 2 bases. This CDR3 has 17 residues. CDR3 region: CASSPRRTGGRNQPQHF. Here the CDR3 DNA reads TGTGCCAGCAGTCCCCGCCGGACAGGGGGGCGCAATCAGCCCCAGCATTTT.

The V gene is TRBV19, the J gene TRBJ2-5; D perhaps matches TRBD1 (6 bases). Deletions cut 5 bases from V and 4 bases from J, with 17 bases between. The germline CDR1 and CDR2 sequences are LNHDA and SQIVND (reference sequence). The length of the CDR3 is 15 residues. CDR3: CASSFSGVPRETQYF. Here the CDR3 DNA reads TGTGCCAGTAGTTTTTCAGGGGTCCCTCGAGAGACCCAGTACTTC.